Listed here are 2 T cell receptor beta chains from one sample, sequenced in a study of response to subunit inactivated influenza vaccine listed by TCRdb under 2018. The library was generated by RT-PCR. Instrument used: Illumina HiSeq 2500. TCRdb reanalyzed the raw reads on its own, using fastp at Q25 for trimming and MiXCR for clone calling, and kept in-frame beta chains. Identical CDR3 proteins give one entry, which carries the most common genes and DNA. The sample table records hundreds of thousands of distinct CDR3 sequences; 11% to 15% of these occur just once. 7.5% to 8% of the sample belongs to the ten largest clones. The source material was PBMCs from blood, sampled about 14 days before vaccination. The receptors originated from a man in his forties or fifties who received an inactivated influenza vaccine. Donor details come from another sample of the same person, matched by shared clones.

Concerning this clonotype: Since a much larger clone is just one base distant, this may be a read error. This chain connects TRBV20-1 to TRBJ2-7; 9 positions agree with TRBD1. This CDR3 is built from 14 residues. Germline V gene lookup returns CDR1 DFQATT and CDR2 SNEGSKA (reference sequence). V shed 5 bases, J shed 0 bases, and the junction held 5 bases outside the gene matches. The CDR3 loop reads CSAGGTGRSYEQYF. In DNA form, the CDR3 reads TGCAGTGCTGGAGGGACAGGGCGCTCCTACGAGCAGTACTTC.

This clonotype was picked up a small number of times. The chain is built from TRBV7-9 and TRBJ2-7, with TRBD1 matching over 8 bases. This CDR3 has 17 amino acids. V shed 7 bases and J 6 bases; nucleotides not matched to a gene: 20. The germline V gene encodes CDR1 SEHNR and CDR2 FQNEAQ (reference sequence). The CDR3 here is CASTNHPPDRGVSEQYF. The DNA of the CDR3 is TGTGCCAGCACCAATCACCCCCCCGACAGGGGCGTCTCCGAGCAGTACTTC. Drawing the rest from reference TRBV7-9 and TRBJ2-7, the complete variable domain is DTGVSQNPRHKITKRGQNVTFRCDPISEHNRLYWYRQTLGQGPEFLTYFQNEAQLEKSRLLSDRFSAERPKGSFSTLEIQRTEQGDSAMYLCASTNHPPDRGVSEQYFGPGTRLTVT.